This T cell receptor (beta chain) was profiled in a study of shared clonotypes between healthy human individuals. TCRdb keeps only in-frame clones here, not all; method: immunoSEQ multiplex PCR. Counted here are some 1 million clones, 60% to 80% occurring once; the ten biggest clones make up nearly 1.5%. Study conclusions and caveats: Among the subsets, naive ones generally showed larger estimated richness than memory ones.

Notes on this clone: Its antigen is not known.

Recent vaccinations or acute infections were absent in the healthy HIV-negative adult donors. V was cut by 5 bases and J by 11 bases, with 13 bases left in between. This CDR3 has 11 amino acids. Germline CDR1 reads GTSNPN; CDR2 reads SVGIG (reference sequence). This rearrangement joins TRBV30 to TRBJ2-1; D might be TRBD1 or TRBD2, each matching 5 bases. The sequenced sample consisted of memory CD4+ T cells sorted from blood. As to subset: CD45RA-negative fraction. The clonotype was recovered from a man younger than 35 in good health. This CDR3 reads CAWRDQTKQFF. The CDR3 bases are TGTGCCTGGCGGGACCAAACAAAGCAGTTCTTC.